The rows below give T cell receptor beta chains drawn from one sample of a study of T cell repertoires in cytomegalovirus infection. One entry per CDR3 protein, called by TCRdb with MiXCR from the reads. The sample carries 150,000 or so distinct CDR3 sequences, roughly 18% recorded once. Sequencing used CD8+ T cells from PBMCs. The source of these receptors is a human donor in good health (CMV status not recorded). Some clones in this sample may be carry-over from other donors' samples. CDR3s leave out the opening cysteine and the closing phenylalanine or tryptophan. Clone size is shown for a subset of rows, as once, few, many or a class of expanded clone.

v_gene,j_gene,abundance,CDR3aa
TRBV11-2,TRBJ1-1,few,ASSGGNTEAF
TRBV27,TRBJ2-3,few,ASSQYVRGPDTQY
TRBV14,TRBJ2-5,-,ASSQVNLVETQY
TRBV2,TRBJ1-2,-,ASQDGRGYT
TRBV20-1,TRBJ2-7,-,SARGITSTYEQY
TRBV11-2,TRBJ2-2,-,ASSTDRVNPGELF
TRBV28,TRBJ2-1,few,ASSLKQYRLAGDNEQF
TRBV6-2/TRBV6-3,TRBJ2-7,once,ASSYSRTSGDEQY
TRBV6-2/TRBV6-3,TRBJ2-5,-,ASSYGTPSTQETQY
TRBV6-2/TRBV6-3,TRBJ2-1,many,ASSYTLAGYNEQF
TRBV28,TRBJ2-6,few,ASSLMGSGANVLT
TRBV6-5,TRBJ2-7,few,ASKGTGGSYEQY
TRBV29-1,TRBJ2-7,many,SAAGSSRGFYEQY
TRBV5-6,TRBJ1-4,-,ASSIVRHEKLF
TRBV11-2,TRBJ1-1,-,ASSLWEGTEAF
TRBV7-9,TRBJ1-1,-,ASLGRYSGTEAF
TRBV7-2,TRBJ2-1,-,ASSLELAGGHEQF
TRBV7-2,TRBJ1-2,few,ASSRESYGYT
TRBV28,TRBJ2-1,few,ASSSDLGASYNEQF
TRBV7-9,TRBJ2-7,-,ASSPDGRVSYEQY
TRBV7-9,TRBJ1-4,many,ASSPRDRDEKLF
TRBV2,TRBJ1-5,few,ASSNYNQPQH
TRBV6-5,TRBJ2-1,-,ASSYKGGNEQF
TRBV6-2/TRBV6-3,TRBJ2-7,few,ASSYAFGTGLTAYEQY
TRBV4-2,TRBJ2-1,few,ASSARGNEQF
TRBV28,TRBJ2-7,few,ASTLGGQGPRQQY
TRBV29-1,TRBJ1-2,-,SVPSRLYGYT
TRBV7-9,TRBJ2-2,-,ASSSPIELAGELF
TRBV12-3/TRBV12-4,TRBJ2-3,-,ASSLIPLDTQY
TRBV23-1,TRBJ2-5,-,ASSHGYPIFEQGGETQY
TRBV7-2,TRBJ2-7,many,ASSLNPNRDYPYEQY
TRBV6-2/TRBV6-3,TRBJ1-2,-,ASSSGTVYYGYT
TRBV27,TRBJ2-4,-,ASSPRREVSKNIQY
TRBV7-2,TRBJ1-2,many,ASSQRDFNYGYT
TRBV29-1,TRBJ1-2,few,SVEWQAGYT
TRBV28,TRBJ2-1,few,ASSHRGGKSYNEQF
TRBV4-1,TRBJ1-2,-,ASSQVGQETSYGYT
TRBV28,TRBJ2-7,few,ASSHTSRGEQY
TRBV11-2,TRBJ2-2,-,ASSLGSGTYKNTGELF
TRBV28,TRBJ1-1,-,ASSFPAEGLEAF
TRBV7-2,TRBJ2-1,few,ASSPRVASSYNEQF
TRBV15,TRBJ2-5,few,ATSTRRVLQETQY
TRBV7-9,TRBJ2-2,few,ASSPTTGELF
TRBV6-2/TRBV6-3,TRBJ1-1,-,ASIGRGLEDTEAF
TRBV6-5,TRBJ2-1,few,ASSPLGRQELNEQF
TRBV29-1,TRBJ2-7,-,SVEDRRREQY
TRBV24-1,TRBJ2-1,few,ATSDPDYYNEQF
TRBV6-8,TRBJ2-2,-,ASSHPNTGELF
TRBV11-2,TRBJ2-1,few,ASTSLAFYDEQF
TRBV7-6,TRBJ2-1,-,ASSLAGLLNEQF